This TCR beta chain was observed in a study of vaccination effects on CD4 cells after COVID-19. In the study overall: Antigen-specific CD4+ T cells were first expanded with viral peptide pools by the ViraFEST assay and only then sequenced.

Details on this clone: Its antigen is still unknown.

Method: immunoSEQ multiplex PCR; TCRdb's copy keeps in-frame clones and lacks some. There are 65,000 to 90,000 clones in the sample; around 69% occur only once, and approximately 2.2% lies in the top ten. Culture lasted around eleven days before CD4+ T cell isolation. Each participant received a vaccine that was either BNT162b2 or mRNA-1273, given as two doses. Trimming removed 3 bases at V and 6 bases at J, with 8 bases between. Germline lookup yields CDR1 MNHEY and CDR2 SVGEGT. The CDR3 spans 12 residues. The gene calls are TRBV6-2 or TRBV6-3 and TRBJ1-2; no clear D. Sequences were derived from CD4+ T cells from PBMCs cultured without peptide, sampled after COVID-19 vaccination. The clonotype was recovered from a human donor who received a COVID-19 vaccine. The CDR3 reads CASSYQGHGYTF. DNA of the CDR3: TGTGCCAGCAGTTATCAAGGTCATGGCTACACCTTC.